These 29 T cell receptor beta chains were sequenced from one sample in a study of CD8+CD57+ T cells in acquired aplastic anemia. Template material for TCR beta VDJ and CDR3 profiling consisted of genomic DNA. MiXCR was run by TCRdb on the reads, yielding one entry per CDR3 protein. The repertoire includes around 200,000 distinct CDR3 sequences, about 53% of them detected once, and about 15% sits in the top ten. Sequenced material: sorted CD4+, CD8+, or CD8+CD57+ T cells (not recorded which) from PBMCs. The receptors stem from a human donor in good health, serving as a control.

The V and J genes are TRBV19 and TRBJ1-1, with D tentatively TRBD1 (5 bases). The V gene lost 5 bases and the J gene lost 1 base, with 14 bases spanning the gap. Germline CDR1 is LNHDA and CDR2 is SQIVND (reference sequence). The CDR3 has 15 amino acids. The CDR3 nucleotides are TGTGCCAGTAGTGGCTGGGACCCTGCGAACACTGAAGCTTTCTTT. Amino acids: CASSGWDPANTEAFF. The full variable domain, in which reference TRBV19 and TRBJ1-1 provide the parts outside the CDR3, is DGGITQSPKYLFRKEGQNVTLSCEQNLNHDAMYWYRQDPGQGLRLIYYSQIVNDFQKGDIAEGYSVSREKKESFPLTVTSAQKNPTAFYLCASSGWDPANTEAFFGQGTRLTVV.

As for this clonotype: One end of the junction is discordant with germline, which a read error may explain. The chain is built from TRBV2 and TRBJ2-3; 9 bases align to TRBD2. CDR3 length: 18 residues. Germline V gives CDR1 SNHLY, CDR2 FYNNEI. CDR3 in DNA: TGTGCCAGCGGTGAAACGGCTAGCGGGGCTCCTAGCACAGGTACGCAGTATTTT. This gives the protein CASGETASGAPSTGTQYF.

This clonotype was counted at least ten times. The genes are TRBV5-1 and TRBJ1-1, with a possible D match to TRBD1 (5 bases). With 5 bases removed from V and 3 bases from J, the gap between germline ends came to 14 bases. There are 14 residues in the CDR3. Germline V gene sequence: CDR1 SGHRS, CDR2 YFSETQ. The CDR3 spells CASSPDSSYTEAFF. For the CDR3, the DNA is TGCGCCAGCAGTCCAGACAGCAGCTACACTGAAGCTTTCTTT.

This clonotype was detected many times. The chain links TRBV6-2 or TRBV6-3 to TRBJ2-3; D gene ambiguous. This CDR3 spans 15 amino acids. Trimming stripped 2 bases from V and 2 bases from J, with 11 bases between. Germline-derived CDR1 and CDR2 are MNHEY and SVGEGT. The CDR3, as DNA: TGTGCCAGCAGTTACCCCCGGAGTACCACAGATACGCAGTATTTT. Residues: CASSYPRSTTDTQYF.

This clonotype was detected many times. The chain is built from TRBV12-3 or TRBV12-4 and TRBJ2-2; D gene uncertain. The CDR3 has 11 amino acids. V was shortened by 7 bases and J by 11 bases, with 11 bases between the two germline ends. The CDR3 here is CASKQILELFF. In nucleotides, the CDR3 is TGTGCCAGCAAGCAGATTCTTGAGCTGTTTTTT.

The J gene is TRBJ1-2, the V gene TRBV29-1; 9 bases align to TRBD1. The CDR3 has 15 amino acids. The V gene end was trimmed by 3 bases and the J gene end by 7 bases; junction bases not matched to a gene: 12. Germline loops: CDR1 SQVTM, CDR2 ANQGSEA. This CDR3 is CSVDPPGQGRGGYTF. CDR3 bases: TGCAGCGTTGACCCACCGGGACAGGGAAGGGGTGGCTACACCTTC.

Comment on this clonotype: Mismatch with germline at one junction end may stem from a read error. V and J are TRBV15 and TRBJ1-1; 8 bases line up with TRBD1. In germline, CDR1 is LNHNV, CDR2 YYDKDF (reference sequence). The CDR3 has 14 residues. As DNA, the CDR3 is TGTGCCACCAGCAGGTGGACAGGGAACACTGAAGCTCTCTTT. Residues: CATSRWTGNTEALF.

This clonotype was counted many times. V gene TRBV6-5 combines with J gene TRBJ2-2; D remains ambiguous. This CDR3 has 15 amino acids. Germline assignment: CDR1 MNHEY and CDR2 SVGAGI. Between the trimmed V and J ends, which lost 5 bases and 1 base, there was a span of 11 bases. The CDR3 loop reads CASSKFSVNTGELFF. The CDR3 region has the DNA TGTGCCAGCAGTAAGTTTTCGGTGAACACCGGGGAGCTGTTTTTT.

The V gene is TRBV4-2, the J gene TRBJ1-1, with a possible D match to TRBD1 (6 bases). Trimming removed 8 bases from V and 1 base from J, with 17 bases in between. Per the germline V gene, CDR1 is LGHNA and CDR2 is YNFKEQ. The CDR3 runs 15 residues. The CDR3 DNA follows: TGTGCCAGCTCACCACAGGGTATGGAGAACACTGAAGCTTTCTTT. Its translation: CASSPQGMENTEAFF.

This chain uses TRBV24-1 with TRBJ2-3; TRBD2 matches at 14 bases. The CDR3 extends over 17 amino acids. V lost 4 bases, J lost 2 bases, and 4 bases stayed unmatched. The germline V gene encodes CDR1 KGHDR and CDR2 SFDVKD. CDR3 sequence: CATSDRTSGRNTDTQYF. The CDR3 DNA reads as TGTGCCACCAGTGACCGGACTAGCGGGAGGAACACAGATACGCAGTATTTT.

The chain uses TRBV7-9 and TRBJ1-4; 7 bases align to TRBD1. Trimming removed 5 bases from V and 6 bases from J; junction bases left unmatched: 9. CDR3 length equals 15 residues. Germline V gene data show CDR1 as SEHNR and CDR2 as FQNEAQ (reference sequence). In nucleotides, the CDR3 is TGTGCCAGCAGCCGGTTCGGGACAGAGGATGAAAAACTGTTTTTT. Translating gives CASSRFGTEDEKLFF.

With regard to this clonotype: This may be a read error: a much more frequent sequence differs by one nucleotide. This chain links TRBV7-9 with TRBJ2-3; 7 nucleotides match TRBD1. From germline, CDR1 is SEHNR and CDR2 FQNEAQ (reference sequence). This CDR3 spans 16 amino acids. V was pared by 4 bases and J by 1 base, with 8 bases of the junction left unmatched. CDR3 residues: CASSSGQHTGTDTQYF. For the CDR3, the DNA is TGTGCCAGCAGCTCGGGACAGCATACTGGCACAGATACGCAGTATTTT.

The rearrangement uses TRBV2 and TRBJ2-1; TRBD2 matches 8 bases. Germline CDR1 is SNHLY and CDR2 is FYNNEI. The length of the CDR3 is 13 residues. The V and J ends lost 9 bases and 5 bases, in that order; junction bases with no gene match: 6. This chain's CDR3 is CASLAGINNEQFF. In DNA form, the CDR3 reads TGTGCCAGTTTAGCGGGAATTAACAATGAGCAGTTCTTC. Filled out from reference TRBV2 and TRBJ2-1, the complete variable domain reads EPEVTQTPSHQVTQMGQEVILRCVPISNHLYFYWYRQILGQKVEFLVSFYNNEISEKSEIFDDQFSVERPDGSNFTLKIRSTKLEDSAMYFCASLAGINNEQFFGPGTRLTVL.

The chain joins TRBV5-6 to TRBJ2-7; the D gene is possibly TRBD2 (5 bases). Germline V CDR1 and CDR2: SGHDT, YYEEEE. V was pared by 4 bases and J by 3 bases, with 14 bases between. The CDR3 totals 14 residues. This CDR3 reads CASSLGLINYEQYF. CDR3 coding DNA: TGTGCCAGCAGCCTCGGACTGATAAACTACGAGCAGTACTTC.

This clonotype was counted many times. The chain carries TRBV20-1 and TRBJ2-7; 8 bases align to TRBD1. CDR3 length: 14 residues. CDR1 and CDR2 (germline): DFQATT, SNEGSKA (reference sequence). With 2 bases clipped from V and 1 base from J, the junction kept 4 bases outside the gene matches. The CDR3 reads CSARQTGASYEQYF. In nucleotides, the CDR3 is TGCAGTGCTAGACAGACAGGGGCGTCCTACGAGCAGTACTTC.

Remarks on this clonotype: A single base separates this from a much larger clone, so it may be a read error. The conserved phenylalanine or tryptophan normally closing the CDR3 is absent here, so this likely arose from a read error. The rearrangement uses TRBV4-1 and TRBJ1-3; the D is unclear. There are 18 residues in the CDR3. Germline loops: CDR1 MGHRA, CDR2 YSYEKL. Trimming cost V 0 bases and J 5 bases, with 20 bases left between them. The CDR3 is CASSQEGYRPRTRNTIYL. The CDR3 DNA reads as TGCGCCAGCAGCCAAGAAGGTTATCGCCCCAGGACCCGAAACACCATATATCTT.

This clonotype was seen a single time. One end of the junction does not line up with germline, which may come from a read error. V is TRBV2 and J is TRBJ2-1, with TRBD2 as a possible D gene (5 bases). Germline V gene sequence: CDR1 SNHLY, CDR2 FYNNEI. This CDR3 spans 16 amino acids. CDR3 sequence (DNA): TGTGTCAGCAGTGAAGAGGGTCTGGGCTCCTACAGTGAGCAGTTCTTC. As protein: CVSSEEGLGSYSEQFF.

The J gene is TRBJ2-7, the V gene TRBV15; D is unclear. The length of the CDR3 is 14 residues. Trimming left V 1 base short and J 2 bases short, with 9 bases between. Germline-derived CDR1 and CDR2 are LNHNV and YYDKDF (reference sequence). CDR3 amino acids: CATSRAGSTYEQYF. In DNA form, the CDR3 reads TGTGCCACCAGCAGAGCAGGATCGACCTACGAGCAGTACTTC. Variable domain in full (rest from reference TRBV15 and TRBJ2-7): DAMVIQNPRYQVTQFGKPVTLSCSQTLNHNVMYWYQQKSSQAPKLLFHYYDKDFNNEADTPDNFQSRRPNTSFCFLDIRSPGLGDTAMYLCATSRAGSTYEQYFGPGTRLTVT.

This clonotype has just a few counts. A read error is possible here, since a much larger clone lies one base away. V gene TRBV7-6 combines with J gene TRBJ2-2; D not resolved. The CDR3 consists of 16 residues. Germline assignment: CDR1 SGHVS and CDR2 FNYEAQ. CDR3 sequence reads: CASGLETAGNTGELFF. The CDR3 bases are TGTGCCAGCGGCTTAGAAACGGCAGGGAACACCGGGGAGCTGTTTTTT.

In this sample, this clonotype turned up many times. The rearrangement joins TRBV6-2 or TRBV6-3 to TRBJ1-2, with D possibly TRBD1 on 6 matching bases. V lost 2 bases to trimming and J lost 6 bases, with 13 bases between them. The CDR3 has 14 amino acids. Germline V gene sequence: CDR1 MNHEY, CDR2 SVGEGT. CDR3 in amino acids: CASSYVPDRNGYTF. The CDR3 coding sequence is TGTGCCAGCAGTTACGTCCCCGACAGGAATGGCTACACCTTC.

The chain recombines TRBV2 with TRBJ2-3; 8 bases map to TRBD2. CDR3 length equals 14 residues. The germline V gene has CDR1 SNHLY and CDR2 FYNNEI. With 6 bases clipped from V and 1 base from J, the junction kept 3 bases outside the gene matches. For the CDR3, the DNA is TGTGCCAGCAGCGTGACTAGCGGCACAGATACGCAGTATTTT. Residues: CASSVTSGTDTQYF.

In regard to this clonotype: A much larger clone sits a single nucleotide away, making a read error possible. The chain employs TRBV7-3 and TRBJ2-5; a weak D match, TRBD2 (7 bases). CDR1 is SGHTA and CDR2 is FQGTGA in the germline V gene. This CDR3 is 17 amino acids long. Written as DNA, the CDR3 is TGTGCCAGCAGCTCCAAGGACCCTACGGGGGGCGGTGAGACCCAGTGCTTC. It is translated as CASSSKDPTGGGETQCF.

The sample holds many counts of this clonotype. V is TRBV5-8 and J is TRBJ2-1; 8 nucleotides match TRBD2. The length of the CDR3 is 15 residues. Trimming cost V 0 bases and J 5 bases; bases outside gene matches: 4. The germline gives CDR1 SGHTS, CDR2 YDEGEE. This CDR3 reads CASSLAGGPNNEQFF. The CDR3 nucleotides are TGTGCCAGCAGCTTGGCGGGGGGGCCCAACAATGAGCAGTTCTTC.

The chain is built from TRBV24-1 and TRBJ2-7; TRBD1 matches 10 bases. With V trimmed by 4 bases and J by 5 bases, 7 bases remained unmatched. Germline lookup yields CDR1 KGHDR and CDR2 SFDVKD. This CDR3 is built from 15 residues. The CDR3 coding sequence is TGTGCCACCAGTGACGCCCGGGACAGGGGCGACGAGCAGTACTTC. It encodes CATSDARDRGDEQYF.

In the case of this clonotype: At one of its ends the junction is not consistent with the germline gene, which may arise from a read error. J is TRBJ2-7 and V is TRBV11-1; possible D gene TRBD1, 5 bases. CDR3 length equals 18 residues. Germline CDR1 reads SGHAT; CDR2 reads FQDESV (reference sequence). The chain's CDR3 is CPSSSTQATAQLSYEQYF. In DNA, the CDR3 is TGTCCCAGCAGCTCAACCCAGGCGACAGCTCAACTCTCCTACGAGCAGTACTTC.

The gene calls are TRBV2 and TRBJ1-2; D unresolved. The CDR3 is 15 residues long. CDR1 and CDR2 from the germline V gene are SNHLY and FYNNEI. The V end lost 5 bases, the J end lost 5 bases, and 18 bases lay between the germline ends. The CDR3 sequence is CASSKPAELGYGYTF. The CDR3 coding sequence is TGTGCCAGCAGTAAACCAGCCGAATTAGGATATGGCTACACCTTC.

This clonotype was seen ten or more times. The chain employs TRBV20-1 and TRBJ2-3; D is tentatively TRBD1 or TRBD2 (5 bases each). Germline CDR1 DFQATT, CDR2 SNEGSKA (reference sequence). V lost 6 bases, J lost 5 bases, and 27 bases lay in between. CDR3 length: 17 amino acids. The CDR3 region has the DNA TGCAGTGCACCGAACTTCCCGGGACCCTCTGGGATAGATACGCAGTATTTT. Translated, it gives CSAPNFPGPSGIDTQYF.

In its sample, this clonotype was seen many times. The V gene is TRBV15, the J gene TRBJ2-1, with a weak D call TRBD1 (6 bases). CDR1 is LNHNV and CDR2 is YYDKDF in the germline V gene (reference sequence). CDR3 length: 20 amino acids. V lost 3 bases to trimming and J lost 6 bases, with 30 bases between them. The CDR3 DNA reads TGTGCCACCAGCAGGCCCCGGACAGAGAGAGGCCTAGCTCACCTCAATGAGCAGTTCTTC. Its protein product is CATSRPRTERGLAHLNEQFF.

With regard to this clonotype: One end of the junction does not line up with germline, which may come from a read error. The chain recombines TRBV2 with TRBJ2-7; maybe TRBD2 (6 bases). The CDR3 length is 12 residues. The germline gives CDR1 SNHLY, CDR2 FYNNEI. The CDR3 coding sequence is TGTGCCGGCAGTAGCGGCGGCTACGAGCAGTACTTC. This sequence encodes CAGSSGGYEQYF.